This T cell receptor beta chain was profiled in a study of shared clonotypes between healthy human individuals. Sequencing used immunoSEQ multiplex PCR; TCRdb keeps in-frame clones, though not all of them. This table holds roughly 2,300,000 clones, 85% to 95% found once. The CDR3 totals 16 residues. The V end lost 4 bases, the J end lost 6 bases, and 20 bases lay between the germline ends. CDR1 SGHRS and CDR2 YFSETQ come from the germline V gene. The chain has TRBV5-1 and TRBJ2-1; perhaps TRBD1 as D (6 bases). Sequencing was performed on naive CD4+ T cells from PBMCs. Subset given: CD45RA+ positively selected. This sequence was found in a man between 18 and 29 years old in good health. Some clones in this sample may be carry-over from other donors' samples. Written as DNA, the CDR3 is TGCGCCAGCAGCCCGGGGTTCCAGGGGTTGGGCAATGAGCAGTTCTTC. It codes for CASSPGFQGLGNEQFF.